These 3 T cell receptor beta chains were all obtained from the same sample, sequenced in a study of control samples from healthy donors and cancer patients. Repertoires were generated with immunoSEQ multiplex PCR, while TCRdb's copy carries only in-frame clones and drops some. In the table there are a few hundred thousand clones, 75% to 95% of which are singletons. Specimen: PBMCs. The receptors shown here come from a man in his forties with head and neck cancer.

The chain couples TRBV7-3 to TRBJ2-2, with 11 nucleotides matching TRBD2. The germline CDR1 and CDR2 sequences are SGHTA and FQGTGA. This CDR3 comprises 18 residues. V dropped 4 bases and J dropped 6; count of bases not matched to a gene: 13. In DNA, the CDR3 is TGTGCCAGCAGCTCAACGGGGCTAGCGGGAGGATTCCCCGGGGAGCTGTTTTTT. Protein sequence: CASSSTGLAGGFPGELFF.

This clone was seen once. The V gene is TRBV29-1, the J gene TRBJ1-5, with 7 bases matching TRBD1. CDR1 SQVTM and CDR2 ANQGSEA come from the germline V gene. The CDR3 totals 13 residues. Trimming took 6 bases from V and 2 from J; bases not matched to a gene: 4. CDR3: CSVPGQGNQPQHF. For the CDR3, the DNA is TGCAGCGTCCCAGGACAGGGCAATCAGCCCCAGCATTTT. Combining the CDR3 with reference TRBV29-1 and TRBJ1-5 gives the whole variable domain SAVISQKPSRDICQRGTSLTIQCQVDSQVTMMFWYRQQPGQSLTLIATANQGSEATYESGFVIDKFPISRPNLTFSTLTVSNMSPEDSSIYLCSVPGQGNQPQHFGDGTRLSIL.

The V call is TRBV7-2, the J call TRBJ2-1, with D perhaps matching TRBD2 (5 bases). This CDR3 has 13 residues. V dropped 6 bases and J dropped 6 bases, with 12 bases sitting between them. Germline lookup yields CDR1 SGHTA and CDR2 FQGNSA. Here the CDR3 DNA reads TGTGCCAGCAGTACGTGGGGAGCCAATGAGCAGTTCTTC. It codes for CASSTWGANEQFF.